What follows are 8 T cell receptor beta chains derived from one specimen sequenced in a study of shared clonotypes between healthy human individuals (dated by TCRdb to about 2020). Library method: the immunoSEQ multiplex PCR assay. The immuneACCESS repertoire file appears here via TCRdb, limited to in-frame rearrangements. These files lack a portion of the clones; in checked studies, under half of the deficit traces to unresolved V genes, and the cause of the others is not known. The sample table records roughly 2.5 million clones; over 85% of these occur just once. The ten biggest clones cover about 0.13% of the sample. The sample consisted of naive CD4+ T cells sorted from blood. The sample's cell subset or site label, decoded: CD45RA+ positively selected. The receptors originated from a man aged 18-30 years in good health.

The V gene is TRBV15, the J gene TRBJ1-2; 9 bases line up with TRBD1. J gave up 3 bases and V 5 bases, and 7 bases lay outside the gene matches. The CDR3 runs 15 residues. Germline assignment: CDR1 LNHNV and CDR2 YYDKDF (reference sequence). This chain's CDR3 is CATSSPGQGYYGYTF. The CDR3 DNA reads TGTGCCACCAGCTCCCCGGGACAGGGTTACTATGGCTACACCTTC.

V and J are TRBV7-9 and TRBJ1-2, with no clear D. Germline V gives CDR1 SEHNR, CDR2 FQNEAQ (reference sequence). The CDR3 consists of 14 residues. V shed 3 bases and J shed 0 bases, with 8 bases lying between them. The CDR3 spells CASSLVPTNYGYTF. Here the CDR3 DNA reads TGTGCCAGCAGCTTGGTCCCCACTAACTATGGCTACACCTTC.

Concerning this clone: This sample also contains other DNA sequences that code for the same CDR3. The CDR3 bases are TGTGCCAGCAGCCCACGTAGCTCTGGAAACACCATATATTTT. Its translation is CASSPRSSGNTIYF. The chain employs TRBV7-2 and TRBJ1-3, with D unclear. Germline V lookup: CDR1 SGHTA, CDR2 FQGNSA. Trimming left V 5 bases short and J 0 bases short, with 8 bases between. This CDR3 comprises 14 residues.

V and J are TRBV7-9 and TRBJ1-6; D is unclear. V was cut by 2 bases and J by 4 bases, with 9 bases left in between. Germline CDR1 and CDR2: SEHNR and FQNEAQ (reference sequence). The CDR3 is 15 amino acids. The CDR3 DNA is TGTGCCAGCAGCTTAATGGACGGTTATAATTCACCCCTCCACTTT. This gives the protein CASSLMDGYNSPLHF.

The chain links TRBV11-2 to TRBJ1-1; D not resolved. The CDR3 totals 11 residues. The germline CDR1 and CDR2 sequences are SGHAT and FQNNGV. V lost 5 bases, J lost 10 bases, and 11 bases lay in between. The CDR3 DNA reads TGTGCCAGCAGCCCCAAGTCAGGAGCTTTCTTT. Translated, it gives CASSPKSGAFF.

A word on this clone: A read error may produce the germline difference seen at one junction end. V is TRBV7-7 and J is TRBJ1-3, with a possible D match to TRBD1 (6 bases). Germline CDR1 reads SSHAT; CDR2 reads FNYEAQ (reference sequence). The CDR3 consists of 13 residues. CDR3 residues: CASSPGTGNTIYF. The DNA of the CDR3 is TGTGCTAGCAGCCCCGGGACAGGAAACACCATATATTTT. Complete variable domain (other parts from reference TRBV7-7 and TRBJ1-3): GAGVSQSPRYKVTKRGQDVTLRCDPISSHATLYWYQQALGQGPEFLTYFNYEAQPDKSGLPSDRFSAERPEGSISTLTIQRTEQRDSAMYRCASSPGTGNTIYFGEGSWLTVV.

The V call is TRBV6-1, the J call TRBJ1-5; 8 nucleotides match TRBD1. With V trimmed by 4 bases and J by 6 bases, 5 bases remained unmatched. Germline V gives CDR1 MNHNS, CDR2 SASEGT. The CDR3 runs 14 residues. The CDR3 DNA follows: TGTGCCAGCAGTGGGGGCAGGGGGCCTCAGCCCCAGCATTTT. This translates into CASSGGRGPQPQHF.

For this clone: In the same sample, other DNA sequences code for this CDR3. J is TRBJ2-3 and V is TRBV2; no reliable D call. Trimming removed 5 bases from V and 3 bases from J, with 6 bases in between. Germline CDR1 SNHLY, CDR2 FYNNEI. The CDR3 has 12 amino acids. The CDR3 nucleotides are TGTGCCAGCAGTTTAGGGACAGATACGCAGTATTTT. It specifies CASSLGTDTQYF.